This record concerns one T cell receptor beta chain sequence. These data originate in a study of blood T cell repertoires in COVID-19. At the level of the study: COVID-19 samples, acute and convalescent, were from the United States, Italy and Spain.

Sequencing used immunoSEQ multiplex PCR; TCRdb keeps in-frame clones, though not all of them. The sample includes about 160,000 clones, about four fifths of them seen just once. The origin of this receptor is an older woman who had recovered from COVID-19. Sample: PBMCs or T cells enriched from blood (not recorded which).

CDR3 sequence: CASSQAGFQETQYF. The CDR3 bases are TGTGCCAGCAGCCAAGCGGGGTTCCAAGAGACCCAGTACTTC. The chain links TRBV4-2 to TRBJ2-5, with D perhaps TRBD2 (5 bases). Germline assignment: CDR1 LGHNA and CDR2 YNFKEQ. V lost 1 base and J lost 1, with 7 bases in between. This CDR3 comprises 14 residues.